What follows are 20 T cell receptor beta chains derived from one specimen sequenced in a study of cytomegalovirus exposure and HLA in healthy donors (dated by TCRdb to the late 2010s). The library was made by the immunoSEQ multiplex PCR assay. The multiplex PCR relied on a mix of 60 forward primers for TCR Vbeta segments and 13 reverse primers for TCR Jbeta segments. TCRdb re-hosts the immuneACCESS table, in-frame sequences only. Its copies lack some clones; in the studies checked, an unresolved V gene accounts for under half of them, and the cause for the rest is not known. For this sample the table gives tens of thousands of clones, of which 75% to 85% were detected only once. The ten top clones hold almost 6% of the sample. Sequencing was carried out using PBMCs. Receptor source: a male donor in good health and CMV-seronegative.

J is TRBJ2-7 and V is TRBV5-4, with 10 bases identical to TRBD1. CDR1 is SGHNT and CDR2 is YYREEE in the germline V gene (reference sequence). The length of the CDR3 is 17 residues. The V and J ends lost 4 bases and 1 base, in that order; junction bases with no gene match: 11. CDR3 residues: CASSRWGDRGPSYEQYF. CDR3 sequence (DNA): TGTGCCAGCAGCAGGTGGGGTGACAGGGGGCCTTCCTACGAGCAGTACTTC.

In its sample, this clone was seen once. This chain uses TRBV6-6 with TRBJ2-5, with a tentative D call TRBD2 (6 bases). Germline V gives CDR1 MNHNY, CDR2 SVGAGI (reference sequence). With 1 base removed from V and 5 bases from J, the gap between germline ends came to 14 bases. The CDR3 has 15 residues. CDR3 protein: CASSYFSGEGETQYF. CDR3 nucleotides: TGTGCCAGCAGTTACTTTTCGGGGGAAGGGGAGACCCAGTACTTC.

V gene TRBV29-1 combines with J gene TRBJ1-1; D might be TRBD1 (5 bases). Trimming took off 0 bases at V and 6 bases at J, with 8 bases between the two ends. This CDR3 is built from 12 residues. Looked up from germline, CDR1 is SQVTM and CDR2 is ANQGSEA. CDR3 bases: TGCAGCGTTGAAGATCGGGGGGCTGAAGCTTTCTTT. Translating it yields CSVEDRGAEAFF.

The J gene is TRBJ2-1, the V gene TRBV4-3, with 7 bases fitting TRBD1. This CDR3 region has 16 residues. From germline, CDR1 is LGHNA and CDR2 YSLEER. V dropped 2 bases and J dropped 2; count of bases not matched to a gene: 6. CDR3 bases: TGCGCCAGCAGCCAACGCCGACAGGGACCCTACAATGAGCAGTTCTTC. Translating gives CASSQRRQGPYNEQFF.

The chain recombines TRBV19 with TRBJ2-1, with 11 bases aligning to TRBD2. V was pared by 5 bases and J by 8 bases, with 8 bases of the junction left unmatched. Germline loops: CDR1 LNHDA, CDR2 SQIVND (reference sequence). The CDR3 is 15 amino acids. DNA for the CDR3: TGTGCCAGTAGTGAATTAGCGGGGGGGCGCGATGAGCAGTTCTTC. This codes for CASSELAGGRDEQFF.

The rearrangement joins TRBV4-2 to TRBJ1-2, with D possibly TRBD1 on 5 matching bases. Germline V gene lookup returns CDR1 LGHNA and CDR2 YNFKEQ. The CDR3 spans 16 residues. Trimming took off 0 bases at V and 7 bases at J, with 18 bases between the two ends. The CDR3 sequence: CASSQDAQGGSSGYTF. CDR3 nucleotides: TGTGCCAGCAGCCAAGATGCCCAGGGAGGGTCCAGTGGCTACACCTTC.

This chain connects TRBV19 to TRBJ1-2; D is unclear. From germline, CDR1 is LNHDA and CDR2 SQIVND (reference sequence). CDR3 length equals 15 residues. V shed 0 bases and J shed 1 base, with 9 bases lying between them. DNA of the CDR3: TGTGCCAGTAGTATAGATCCCAGTCTTAACTATGGCTACACCTTC. Translating it yields CASSIDPSLNYGYTF.

This clone was recorded once. The genes are TRBV10-3 and TRBJ1-6; 8 positions agree with TRBD1. Germline CDR1 and CDR2: ENHRY and SYGVKD. The CDR3 is 14 residues long. V dropped 3 bases and J dropped 8; count of bases not matched to a gene: 3. Written as DNA, the CDR3 is TGTGCCATCAGTGACAGGGGACAGGATTCACCCCTCCACTTT. Translated, it gives CAISDRGQDSPLHF.

This clone was seen more than once but under ten times. The rearrangement joins TRBV2 to TRBJ2-5, with unresolved D. Germline loops: CDR1 SNHLY, CDR2 FYNNEI. The germline V and J ends were trimmed by 10 bases and 0 bases, with 12 bases remaining between them. This CDR3 is 13 amino acids long. In nucleotides, the CDR3 is TGTGCCACCCCCCCTATCGACCAAGAGACCCAGTACTTC. Translated: CATPPIDQETQYF.

This rearrangement joins TRBV6-1 to TRBJ2-7; TRBD1 aligns across 7 bases. Trimming at V came to 6 bases and at J to 2 bases, leaving 1 base not matched to a gene. The germline gives CDR1 MNHNS, CDR2 SASEGT. The CDR3 extends over 12 amino acids. The CDR3 reads CASRTGTYEQYF. DNA of the CDR3: TGTGCCAGCAGGACAGGGACCTACGAGCAGTACTTC.

The rearrangement uses TRBV7-2 and TRBJ1-5; no reliable D call. This CDR3 has 12 amino acids. In germline, CDR1 is SGHTA, CDR2 FQGNSA. Trimming left V 3 bases short and J 3 bases short, with 3 bases between. The CDR3 is CASSFVNQPQHF. The CDR3 DNA reads as TGTGCCAGCAGCTTCGTCAATCAGCCCCAGCATTTT.

The J gene is TRBJ2-7, the V gene TRBV27; 7 bases fit TRBD1. Trimming took 5 bases from V and 3 from J; bases not matched to a gene: 4. This CDR3 region has 13 residues. Per the germline V gene, CDR1 is MNHEY and CDR2 is SMNVEV (reference sequence). In DNA form, the CDR3 reads TGTGCCAGCAGTAATGCAGGGGGCTACGAGCAGTACTTC. Amino acids: CASSNAGGYEQYF.

The rearrangement links TRBV7-2 to TRBJ2-7, with TRBD1 identical over 8 bases. Germline CDR1 reads SGHTA; CDR2 reads FQGNSA. This CDR3 spans 14 amino acids. V dropped 3 bases and J dropped 1; count of bases not matched to a gene: 2. The CDR3, as DNA: TGTGCCAGCAGCTTGACAGGGGATTCCTACGAGCAGTACTTC. Encoded protein: CASSLTGDSYEQYF. Full variable domain (remainder filled in from reference TRBV7-2 and TRBJ2-7): GAGVSQSPSNKVTEKGKDVELRCDPISGHTALYWYRQSLGQGLEFLIYFQGNSAPDKSGLPSDRFSAERTGGSVSTLTIQRTQQEDSAVYLCASSLTGDSYEQYFGPGTRLTVT.

The chain is built from TRBV7-9 and TRBJ1-1; D is perhaps TRBD1 (6 bases). The CDR3 has 13 residues. CDR1 is SEHNR and CDR2 is FQNEAQ in the germline V gene (reference sequence). Trimming took off 5 bases at V and 4 bases at J, with 11 bases between the two ends. The CDR3 here is CASSTTGSTEAFF. The CDR3 nucleotides read TGTGCCAGCAGCACAACAGGGTCCACTGAAGCTTTCTTT. The variable domain in full, with the rest retrieved from reference TRBV7-9 and TRBJ1-1, is DTGVSQNPRHKITKRGQNVTFRCDPISEHNRLYWYRQTLGQGPEFLTYFQNEAQLEKSRLLSDRFSAERPKGSFSTLEIQRTEQGDSAMYLCASSTTGSTEAFFGQGTRLTVV.

This chain uses TRBV6-5 with TRBJ1-4, with D tentatively TRBD1 (6 bases). The CDR3 sequence is 14 residues long. Germline V gene lookup returns CDR1 MNHEY and CDR2 SVGAGI. V was cut by 8 bases and J by 8 bases, with 18 bases left in between. In nucleotides, the CDR3 is TGTGCCAGCTCTGACAGGTCCCAAAACGAAAAACTGTTTTTT. This gives the protein CASSDRSQNEKLFF.

The chain employs TRBV4-2 and TRBJ1-1; D might be TRBD1 (6 bases). Trimming shortened V by 2 bases and J by 3 bases, and 13 bases separated the two germline ends. The CDR3 contains 15 residues. CDR1 and CDR2 from the germline V gene are LGHNA and YNFKEQ. CDR3 sequence (DNA): TGTGCCAGCAGCCAACCTACAGGGTCGTACACTGAAGCTTTCTTT. Translation: CASSQPTGSYTEAFF.

The V call is TRBV7-6, the J call TRBJ2-2, with D maybe TRBD2 (6 bases). Between the trimmed V and J ends, which lost 6 bases and 6 bases, there was a span of 17 bases. CDR1 and CDR2 (germline): SGHVS, FNYEAQ. The length of the CDR3 is 15 residues. The CDR3: CASRRTGTRAGELFF. CDR3 coding DNA: TGTGCCAGCAGGCGTACCGGGACTCGAGCCGGGGAGCTGTTTTTT.

The V gene is TRBV5-4, the J gene TRBJ2-6, with 10 positions matching TRBD1. This CDR3 has 20 amino acids. J gave up 1 base and V 2 bases, and 12 bases lay outside the gene matches. Looked up from germline, CDR1 is SGHNT and CDR2 is YYREEE (reference sequence). This CDR3 is CASSLIWTGGKKSGANVLTF. The CDR3 DNA is TGTGCCAGCAGCTTAATATGGACAGGGGGAAAGAAATCTGGGGCCAACGTCCTGACTTTC.

The chain recombines TRBV2 with TRBJ2-5; TRBD2 might be the D (5 bases). The CDR3 has 15 amino acids. Per the germline V gene, CDR1 is SNHLY and CDR2 is FYNNEI. Trimming shortened V by 6 bases and J by 3 bases, and 17 bases separated the two germline ends. The CDR3 region has the DNA TGTGCCAGCAGCGAAATCCGGGGTGCGGAAGAGACCCAGTACTTC. Translating gives CASSEIRGAEETQYF.

V and J are TRBV21-1 and TRBJ1-4. TRBV21-1 is listed as a pseudogene. The CDR3 sequence is 14 residues long. The CDR3 DNA follows: TGTGCCAGCAGTCTAGTTGAACGGAATGAAAAACTGTTTTTT. Translating it yields CASSLVERNEKLFF.